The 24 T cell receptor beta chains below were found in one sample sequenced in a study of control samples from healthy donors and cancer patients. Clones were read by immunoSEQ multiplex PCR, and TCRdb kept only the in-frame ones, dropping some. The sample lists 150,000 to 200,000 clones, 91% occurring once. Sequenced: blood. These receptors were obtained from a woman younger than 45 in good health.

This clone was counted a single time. The CDR3 nucleotides read TGTGCCAGCAGCTCCTCTAGCGGGAGGTTAGATACGCAGTATTTT. Protein sequence: CASSSSSGRLDTQYF. This sequence joins TRBV7-3 and TRBJ2-3; the match to TRBD2 covers 11 bases. The germline CDR1 and CDR2 sequences are SGHTA and FQGTGA. There are 15 residues in the CDR3. V lost 4 bases and J lost 5; bases outside the gene matches: 5.

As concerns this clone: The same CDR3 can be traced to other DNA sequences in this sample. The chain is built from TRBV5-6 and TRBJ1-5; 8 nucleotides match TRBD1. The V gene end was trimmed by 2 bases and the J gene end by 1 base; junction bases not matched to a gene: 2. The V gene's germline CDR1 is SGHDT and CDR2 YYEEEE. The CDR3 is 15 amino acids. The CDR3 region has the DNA TGTGCCAGCAGCTTTGGACAGGGAAGCAATCAGCCCCAGCATTTT. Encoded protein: CASSFGQGSNQPQHF.

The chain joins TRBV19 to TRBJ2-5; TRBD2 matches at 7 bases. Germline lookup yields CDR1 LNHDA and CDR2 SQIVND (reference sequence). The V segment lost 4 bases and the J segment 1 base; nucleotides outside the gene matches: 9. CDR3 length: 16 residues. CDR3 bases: TGTGCCAGTAGTACGGGGAGGGGAGTACCCCAAGAGACCCAGTACTTC. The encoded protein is CASSTGRGVPQETQYF.

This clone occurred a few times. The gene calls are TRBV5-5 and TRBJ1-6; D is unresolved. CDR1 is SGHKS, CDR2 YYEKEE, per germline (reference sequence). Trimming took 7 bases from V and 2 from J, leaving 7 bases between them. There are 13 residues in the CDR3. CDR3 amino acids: CASEETYNSPLHF. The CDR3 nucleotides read TGTGCCAGCGAGGAAACCTATAATTCACCCCTCCACTTT.

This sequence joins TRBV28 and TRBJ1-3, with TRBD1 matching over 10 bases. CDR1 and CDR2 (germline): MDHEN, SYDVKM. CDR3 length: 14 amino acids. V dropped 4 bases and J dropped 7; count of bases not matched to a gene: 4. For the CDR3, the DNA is TGTGCCAGCAGTTCCCCGGGACAGGGGAACACCATATATTTT. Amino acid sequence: CASSSPGQGNTIYF. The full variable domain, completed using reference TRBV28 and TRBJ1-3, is DVKVTQSSRYLVKRTGEKVFLECVQDMDHENMFWYRQDPGLGLRLIYFSYDVKMKEKGDIPEGYSVSREKKERFSLILESASTNQTSMYLCASSSPGQGNTIYFGEGSWLTVV.

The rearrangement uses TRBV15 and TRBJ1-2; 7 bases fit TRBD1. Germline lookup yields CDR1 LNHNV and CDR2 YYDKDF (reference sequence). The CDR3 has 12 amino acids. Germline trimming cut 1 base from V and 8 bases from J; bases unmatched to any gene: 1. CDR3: CATSRAGGGYTF. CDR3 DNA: TGTGCCACCAGCAGAGCAGGGGGAGGCTACACCTTC.

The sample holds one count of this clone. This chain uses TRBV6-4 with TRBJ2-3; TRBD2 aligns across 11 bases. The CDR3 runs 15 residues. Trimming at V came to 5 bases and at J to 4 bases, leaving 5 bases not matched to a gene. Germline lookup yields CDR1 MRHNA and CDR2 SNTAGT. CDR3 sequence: CASSSLAGGADTQYF. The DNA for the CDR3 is TGTGCCAGCAGTTCTCTAGCGGGGGGCGCAGATACGCAGTATTTT.

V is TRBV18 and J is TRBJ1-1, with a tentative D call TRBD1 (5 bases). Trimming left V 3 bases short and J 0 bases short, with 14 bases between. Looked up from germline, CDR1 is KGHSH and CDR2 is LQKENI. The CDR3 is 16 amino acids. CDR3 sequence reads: CASSPAGFGMNTEAFF. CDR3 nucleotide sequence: TGTGCCAGCTCACCGGCAGGGTTCGGAATGAACACTGAAGCTTTCTTT. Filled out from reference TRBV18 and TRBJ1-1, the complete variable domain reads NAGVMQNPRHLVRRRGQEARLRCSPMKGHSHVYWYRQLPEEGLKFMVYLQKENIIDESGMPKERFSAEFPKEGPSILRIQQVVRGDSAAYFCASSPAGFGMNTEAFFGQGTRLTVV.

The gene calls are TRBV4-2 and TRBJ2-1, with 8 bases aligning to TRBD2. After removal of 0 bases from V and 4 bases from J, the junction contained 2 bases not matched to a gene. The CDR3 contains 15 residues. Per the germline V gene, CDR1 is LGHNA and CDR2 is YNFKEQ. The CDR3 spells CASSQDGGGYNEQFF. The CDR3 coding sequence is TGTGCCAGCAGCCAAGACGGGGGGGGTTACAATGAGCAGTTCTTC.

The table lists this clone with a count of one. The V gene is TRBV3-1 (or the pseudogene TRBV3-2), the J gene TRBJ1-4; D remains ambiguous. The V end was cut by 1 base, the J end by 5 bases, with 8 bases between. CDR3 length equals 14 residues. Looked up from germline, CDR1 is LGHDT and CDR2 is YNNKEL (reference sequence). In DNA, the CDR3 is TGTGCCAGCAGCCAAGGAGGATGGAATGAAAAACTGTTTTTT. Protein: CASSQGGWNEKLFF.

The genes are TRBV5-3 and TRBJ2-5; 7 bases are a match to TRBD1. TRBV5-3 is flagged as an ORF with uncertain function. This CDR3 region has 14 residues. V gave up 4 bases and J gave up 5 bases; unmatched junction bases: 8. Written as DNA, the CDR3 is TGTGCCAGAAGCCCTACAGGGGATGGGGAGACCCAGTACTTC. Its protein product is CARSPTGDGETQYF.

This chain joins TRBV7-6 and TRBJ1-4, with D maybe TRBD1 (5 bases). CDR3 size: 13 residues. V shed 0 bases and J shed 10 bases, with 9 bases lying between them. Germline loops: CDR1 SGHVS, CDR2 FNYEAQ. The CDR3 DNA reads TGTGCCAGCAGCTTAGCGATAGGGGCAAAACTGTTTTTT. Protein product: CASSLAIGAKLFF.

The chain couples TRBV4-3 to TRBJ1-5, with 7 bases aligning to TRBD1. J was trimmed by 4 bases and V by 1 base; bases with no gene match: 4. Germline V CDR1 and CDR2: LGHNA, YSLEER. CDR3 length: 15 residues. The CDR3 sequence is CASSQARGRNQPQHF. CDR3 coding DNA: TGCGCCAGCAGCCAAGCCAGGGGGAGGAATCAGCCCCAGCATTTT.

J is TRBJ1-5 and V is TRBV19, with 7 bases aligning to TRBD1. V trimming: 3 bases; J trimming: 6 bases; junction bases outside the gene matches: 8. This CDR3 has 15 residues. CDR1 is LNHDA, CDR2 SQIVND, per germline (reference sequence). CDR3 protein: CASSMRGQRRQPQHF. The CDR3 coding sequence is TGTGCCAGTAGTATGAGGGGGCAGAGGCGTCAGCCCCAGCATTTT.

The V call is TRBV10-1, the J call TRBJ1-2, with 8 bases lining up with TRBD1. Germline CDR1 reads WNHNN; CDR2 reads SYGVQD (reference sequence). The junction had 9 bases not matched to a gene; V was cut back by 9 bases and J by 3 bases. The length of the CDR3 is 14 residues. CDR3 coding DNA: TGCGCCAGTCGAGTACAGGGGGGGGACTATGGCTACACCTTC. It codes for CASRVQGGDYGYTF.

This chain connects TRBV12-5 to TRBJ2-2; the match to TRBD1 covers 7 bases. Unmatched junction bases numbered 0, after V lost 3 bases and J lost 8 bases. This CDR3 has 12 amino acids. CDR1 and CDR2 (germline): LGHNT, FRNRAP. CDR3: CASGFRGGELFF. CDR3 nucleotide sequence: TGTGCTAGTGGTTTCAGGGGGGGGGAGCTGTTTTTT.

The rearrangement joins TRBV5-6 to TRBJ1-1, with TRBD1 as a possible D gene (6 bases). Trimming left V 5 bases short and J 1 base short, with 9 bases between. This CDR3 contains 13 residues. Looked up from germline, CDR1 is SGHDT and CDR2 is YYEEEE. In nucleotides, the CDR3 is TGTGCCAGCAGATTACAGGGGAACACTGAAGCTTTCTTT. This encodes CASRLQGNTEAFF.

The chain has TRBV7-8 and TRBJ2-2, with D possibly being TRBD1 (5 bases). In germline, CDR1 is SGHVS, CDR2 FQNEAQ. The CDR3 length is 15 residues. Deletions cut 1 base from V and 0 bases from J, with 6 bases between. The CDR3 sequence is CASSLGGANTGELFF. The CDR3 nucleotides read TGTGCCAGCAGCTTAGGGGGCGCGAACACCGGGGAGCTGTTTTTT.

Written as DNA, the CDR3 is TGTGCCAGCAGCTTAGATAGCAGGGCCCACAATGAGCAGTTCTTC. Translation gives CASSLDSRAHNEQFF. The chain combines TRBV7-9 with TRBJ2-1; possible D gene TRBD1, 5 bases. V lost 1 base and J 5 bases, leaving 12 bases between the germline ends. The CDR3 sequence is 15 residues long. Germline loops: CDR1 SEHNR, CDR2 FQNEAQ (reference sequence).

The CDR3 reads CASSLRGGRAYNEQFF. DNA for the CDR3: TGTGCCAGCAGTTTACGAGGCGGGAGGGCCTACAATGAGCAGTTCTTC. The chain joins TRBV27 to TRBJ2-1; 9 bases line up with TRBD2. This CDR3 is built from 16 residues. Germline CDR1 MNHEY, CDR2 SMNVEV (reference sequence). V was clipped by 2 bases and J by 2 bases; unmatched bases: 4.

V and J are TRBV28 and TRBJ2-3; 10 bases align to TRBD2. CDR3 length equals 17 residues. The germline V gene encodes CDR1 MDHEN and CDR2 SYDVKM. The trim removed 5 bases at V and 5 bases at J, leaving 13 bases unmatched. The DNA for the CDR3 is TGTGCCAGCAGTCCCCCACTAGCGGGGAGGGGGGGAGATACGCAGTATTTT. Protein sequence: CASSPPLAGRGGDTQYF.

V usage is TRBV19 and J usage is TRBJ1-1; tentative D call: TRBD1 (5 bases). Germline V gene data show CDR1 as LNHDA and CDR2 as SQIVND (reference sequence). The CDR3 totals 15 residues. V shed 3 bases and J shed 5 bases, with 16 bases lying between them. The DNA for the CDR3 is TGTGCCAGTAGTATCCCCGCAGGGTTGGGAACTGAAGCTTTCTTT. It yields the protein CASSIPAGLGTEAFF.

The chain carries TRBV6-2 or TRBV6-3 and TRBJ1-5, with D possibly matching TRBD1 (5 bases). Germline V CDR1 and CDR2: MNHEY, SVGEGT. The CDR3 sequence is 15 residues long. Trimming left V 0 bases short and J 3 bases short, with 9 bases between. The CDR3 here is CASSYSSRANQPQHF. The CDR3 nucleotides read TGTGCCAGCAGTTACTCGAGCAGGGCCAATCAGCCCCAGCATTTT.

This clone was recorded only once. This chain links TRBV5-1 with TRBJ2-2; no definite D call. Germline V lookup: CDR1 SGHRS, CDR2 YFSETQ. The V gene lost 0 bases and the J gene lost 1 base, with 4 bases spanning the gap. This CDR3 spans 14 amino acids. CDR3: CASSLGRNTGELFF. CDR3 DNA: TGCGCCAGCAGCTTGGGGCGGAACACCGGGGAGCTGTTTTTT.